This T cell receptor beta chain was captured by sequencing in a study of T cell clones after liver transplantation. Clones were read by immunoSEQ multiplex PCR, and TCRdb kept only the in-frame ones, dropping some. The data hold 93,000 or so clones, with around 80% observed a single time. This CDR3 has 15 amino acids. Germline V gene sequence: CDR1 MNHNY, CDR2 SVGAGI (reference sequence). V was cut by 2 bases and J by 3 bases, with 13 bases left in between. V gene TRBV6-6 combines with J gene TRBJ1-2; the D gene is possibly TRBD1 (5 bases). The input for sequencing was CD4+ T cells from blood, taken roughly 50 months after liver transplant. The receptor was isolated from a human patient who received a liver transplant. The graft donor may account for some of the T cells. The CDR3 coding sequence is TGTGCCAGCAGTTACGGACTCTTGGGGGACTATGGCTACACCTTC. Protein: CASSYGLLGDYGYTF.